Sequencing of this T cell receptor beta chain was carried out in a study of T cells in Graves' hyperthyroidism and ophthalmopathy. Study findings and constraints: Blood also showed most of the thyroid clonotypes that were expanded above 0.001.

There were TCR beta CDR3 regions amplified from RNA transcripts. The HTBI primer set served for first-round RT-PCR of the TCR CDR3. TCRdb re-called the multiplex PCR reads through MiXCR, storing one row per CDR3 protein. The sample shows 300,000 to 350,000 distinct CDR3 sequences, 20% to 25% of them seen only once. This clonotype was seen at least ten times. The target antigen is unknown. The CDR3 extends over 13 amino acids. V gave up 3 bases and J gave up 5 bases, with 11 bases separating them. Germline values: CDR1 MNHEY, CDR2 SMNVEV (reference sequence). V and J are TRBV27 and TRBJ2-7; D call uncertain. The sequencing sample was made of blood. This sequence originates from a woman aged 45-65 years with Graves' hyperthyroidism. Here the CDR3 reads CASSFRSGNEQYF. CDR3 nucleotides: TGTGCCAGCAGTTTTCGAAGTGGTAACGAGCAGTACTTC.